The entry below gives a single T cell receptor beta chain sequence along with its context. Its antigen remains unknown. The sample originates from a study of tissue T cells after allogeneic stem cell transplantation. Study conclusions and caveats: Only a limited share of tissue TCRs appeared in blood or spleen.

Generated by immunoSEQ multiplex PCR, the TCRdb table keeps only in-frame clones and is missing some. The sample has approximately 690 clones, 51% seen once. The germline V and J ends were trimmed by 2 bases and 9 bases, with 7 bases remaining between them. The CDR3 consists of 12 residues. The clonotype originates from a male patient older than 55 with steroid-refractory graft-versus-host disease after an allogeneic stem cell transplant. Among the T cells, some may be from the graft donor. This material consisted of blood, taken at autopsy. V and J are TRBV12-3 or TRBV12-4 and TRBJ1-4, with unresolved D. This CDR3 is CASSLPNKKLFF. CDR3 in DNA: TGTGCCAGCAGTTTACCCAACAAAAAACTGTTTTTT.